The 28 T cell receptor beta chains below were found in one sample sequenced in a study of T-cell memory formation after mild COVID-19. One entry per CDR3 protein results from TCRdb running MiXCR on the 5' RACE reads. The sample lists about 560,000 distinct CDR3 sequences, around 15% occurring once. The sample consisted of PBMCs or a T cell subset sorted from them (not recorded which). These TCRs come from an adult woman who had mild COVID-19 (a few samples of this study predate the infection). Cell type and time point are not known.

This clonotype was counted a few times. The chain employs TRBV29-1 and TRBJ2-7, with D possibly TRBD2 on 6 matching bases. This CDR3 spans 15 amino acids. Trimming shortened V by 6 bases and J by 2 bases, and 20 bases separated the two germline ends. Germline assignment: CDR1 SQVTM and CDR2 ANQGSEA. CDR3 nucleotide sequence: TGCAGCGTCTTCGGCGGGGTTCTGGATACCTACGAGCAGTACTTC. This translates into CSVFGGVLDTYEQYF.

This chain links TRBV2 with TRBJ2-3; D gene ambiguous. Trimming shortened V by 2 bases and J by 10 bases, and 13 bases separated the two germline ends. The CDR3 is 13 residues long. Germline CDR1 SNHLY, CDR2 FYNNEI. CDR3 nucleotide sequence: TGTGCCAGCAGTGAATCAGGTTTAAGTGCGCAGTATTTT. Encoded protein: CASSESGLSAQYF.

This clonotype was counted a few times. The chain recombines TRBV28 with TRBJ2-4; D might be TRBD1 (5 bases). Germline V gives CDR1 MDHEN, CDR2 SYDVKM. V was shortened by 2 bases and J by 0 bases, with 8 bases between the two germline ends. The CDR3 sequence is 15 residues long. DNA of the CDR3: TGTGCCAGCAGTTTACAGGGAAAAGCCAAAAACATTCAGTACTTC. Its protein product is CASSLQGKAKNIQYF.

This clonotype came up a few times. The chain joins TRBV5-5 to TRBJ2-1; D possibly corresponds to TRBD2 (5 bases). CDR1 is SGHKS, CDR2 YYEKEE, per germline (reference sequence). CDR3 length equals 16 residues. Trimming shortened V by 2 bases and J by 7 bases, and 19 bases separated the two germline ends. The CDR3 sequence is CASSLSPSPSENEQFF. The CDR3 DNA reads TGTGCCAGCAGCTTATCCCCTAGCCCCAGTGAGAATGAGCAGTTCTTC.

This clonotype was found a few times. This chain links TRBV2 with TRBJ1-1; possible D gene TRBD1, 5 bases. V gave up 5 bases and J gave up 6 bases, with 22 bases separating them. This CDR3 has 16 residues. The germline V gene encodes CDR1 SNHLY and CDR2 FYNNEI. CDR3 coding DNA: TGTGCCAGCAGTCCCACCTCCCCCGGCGGGGGGTCTGAAGCTTTCTTT. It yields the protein CASSPTSPGGGSEAFF.

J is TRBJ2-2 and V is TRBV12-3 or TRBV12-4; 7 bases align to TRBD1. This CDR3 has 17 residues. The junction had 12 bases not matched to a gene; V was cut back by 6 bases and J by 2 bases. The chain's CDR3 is CASRRTSGTENTGELFF. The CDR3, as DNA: TGTGCCAGCAGGCGTACTTCCGGGACAGAAAACACCGGGGAGCTGTTTTTT.

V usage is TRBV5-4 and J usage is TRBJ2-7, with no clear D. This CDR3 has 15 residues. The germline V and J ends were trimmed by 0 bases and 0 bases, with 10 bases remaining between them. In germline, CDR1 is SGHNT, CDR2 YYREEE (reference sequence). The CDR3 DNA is TGTGCCAGCAGCTTGGATTTCGGGTCCTCCTACGAGCAGTACTTC. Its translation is CASSLDFGSSYEQYF.

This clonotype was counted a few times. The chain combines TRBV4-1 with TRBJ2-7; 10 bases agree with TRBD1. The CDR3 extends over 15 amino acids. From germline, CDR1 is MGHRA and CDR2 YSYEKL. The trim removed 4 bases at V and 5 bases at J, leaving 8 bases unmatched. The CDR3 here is CASSLGQGGLDEQYF. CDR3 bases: TGCGCCAGCAGCCTAGGACAGGGGGGGTTGGACGAGCAGTACTTC.

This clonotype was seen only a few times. The CDR3 sequence is CASSKEGLSQETQYF. CDR3 in DNA: TGTGCCAGCAGCAAAGAGGGACTAAGCCAAGAGACCCAGTACTTC. This chain joins TRBV9 and TRBJ2-5, with 7 bases matching TRBD2. The J segment lost 1 base and the V segment lost 4 bases, leaving 7 bases of the junction unmatched. The CDR3 is 15 residues long. Germline V gene data show CDR1 as SGDLS and CDR2 as YYNGEE.

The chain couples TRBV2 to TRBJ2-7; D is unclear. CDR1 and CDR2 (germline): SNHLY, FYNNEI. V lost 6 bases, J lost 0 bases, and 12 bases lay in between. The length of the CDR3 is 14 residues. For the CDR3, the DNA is TGTGCCAGCAGCCAAAACTGGAGCTCCTACGAGCAGTACTTC. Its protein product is CASSQNWSSYEQYF.

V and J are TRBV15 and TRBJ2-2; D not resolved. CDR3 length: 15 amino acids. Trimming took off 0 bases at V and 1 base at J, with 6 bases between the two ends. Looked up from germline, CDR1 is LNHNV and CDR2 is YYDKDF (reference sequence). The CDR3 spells CATSRDLENTGELFF. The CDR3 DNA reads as TGTGCCACCAGCAGAGATTTGGAGAACACCGGGGAGCTGTTTTTT.

CDR3 residues: CAWSGREQGAYEQYF. DNA for the CDR3: TGTGCCTGGAGTGGCCGGGAACAGGGGGCCTACGAGCAGTACTTC. This rearrangement joins TRBV30 to TRBJ2-7, with TRBD1 matching 8 bases. This CDR3 has 15 amino acids. The V and J ends lost 1 base and 2 bases, in that order; junction bases with no gene match: 7. The germline V gene has CDR1 GTSNPN and CDR2 SVGIG (reference sequence).

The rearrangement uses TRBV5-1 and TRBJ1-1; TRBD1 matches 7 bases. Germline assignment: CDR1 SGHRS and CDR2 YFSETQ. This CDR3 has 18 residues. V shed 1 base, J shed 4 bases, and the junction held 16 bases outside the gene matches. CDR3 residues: CASSLRDSRIPGSTEAFF. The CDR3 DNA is TGCGCCAGCAGCTTGAGGGACAGTAGGATACCCGGGAGCACTGAAGCTTTCTTT.

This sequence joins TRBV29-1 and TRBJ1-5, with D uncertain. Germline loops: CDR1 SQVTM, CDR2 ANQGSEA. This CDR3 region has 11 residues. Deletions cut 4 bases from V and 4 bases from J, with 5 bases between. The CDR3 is CSVGGNQPQHF. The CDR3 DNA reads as TGCAGCGTTGGAGGAAATCAGCCCCAGCATTTT.

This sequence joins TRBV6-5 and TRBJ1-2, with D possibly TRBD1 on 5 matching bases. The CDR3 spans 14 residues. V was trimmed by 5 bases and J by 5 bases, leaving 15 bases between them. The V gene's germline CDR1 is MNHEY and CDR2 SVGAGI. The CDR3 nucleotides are TGTGCCAGCAGTACGAGGGGACTTGGGTATGGCTACACCTTC. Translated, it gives CASSTRGLGYGYTF.

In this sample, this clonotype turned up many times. The CDR3 DNA sequence: TGTGCCAGCAGCTTAGACAGGGACCAAGAGACCCAGTACTTC. Translating gives CASSLDRDQETQYF. The genes are TRBV7-9 and TRBJ2-5; D might be TRBD1 (6 bases). CDR1 SEHNR and CDR2 FQNEAQ come from the germline V gene (reference sequence). V lost 1 base and J lost 0, with 6 bases in between. The CDR3 is 14 residues long. The variable domain in full, completed from reference TRBV7-9 and TRBJ2-5, reads DTGVSQNPRHKITKRGQNVTFRCDPISEHNRLYWYRQTLGQGPEFLTYFQNEAQLEKSRLLSDRFSAERPKGSFSTLEIQRTEQGDSAMYLCASSLDRDQETQYFGPGTRLLVL.

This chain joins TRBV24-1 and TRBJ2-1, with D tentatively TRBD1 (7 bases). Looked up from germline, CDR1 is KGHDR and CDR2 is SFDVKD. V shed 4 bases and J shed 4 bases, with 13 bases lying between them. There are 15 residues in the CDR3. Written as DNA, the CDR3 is TGTGCCACCAGTGAGTACAGGGGAGGTTACAATGAGCAGTTCTTC. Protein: CATSEYRGGYNEQFF.

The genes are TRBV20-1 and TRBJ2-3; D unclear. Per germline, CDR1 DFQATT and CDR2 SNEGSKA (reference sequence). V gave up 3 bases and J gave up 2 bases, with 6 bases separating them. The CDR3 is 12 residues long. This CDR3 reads CSARGFTDTQYF. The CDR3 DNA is TGCAGTGCTAGGGGATTCACAGATACGCAGTATTTT.

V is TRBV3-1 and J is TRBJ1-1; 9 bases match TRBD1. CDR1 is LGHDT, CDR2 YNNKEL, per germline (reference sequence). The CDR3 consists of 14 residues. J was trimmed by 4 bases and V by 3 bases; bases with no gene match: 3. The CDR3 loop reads CASSHRDRATEAFF. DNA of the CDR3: TGTGCCAGCAGCCACCGGGACAGGGCCACTGAAGCTTTCTTT.

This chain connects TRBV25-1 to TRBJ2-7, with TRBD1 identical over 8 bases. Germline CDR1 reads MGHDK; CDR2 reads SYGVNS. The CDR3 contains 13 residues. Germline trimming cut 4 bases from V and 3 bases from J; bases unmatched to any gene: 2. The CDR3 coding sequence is TGTGCCAGCAGTGGGGACAGGTTCTACGAGCAGTACTTC. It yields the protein CASSGDRFYEQYF.

As DNA, the CDR3 is TGCGCCAGCAGCTTGGAGAGGGCTAGCGGGCCCTCCTACAATGAGCAGTTCTTC. This codes for CASSLERASGPSYNEQFF. This rearrangement joins TRBV5-1 to TRBJ2-1; 8 bases line up with TRBD2. The CDR3 covers 18 residues. CDR1 and CDR2 from the germline V gene are SGHRS and YFSETQ. V dropped 0 bases and J dropped 0; count of bases not matched to a gene: 8.

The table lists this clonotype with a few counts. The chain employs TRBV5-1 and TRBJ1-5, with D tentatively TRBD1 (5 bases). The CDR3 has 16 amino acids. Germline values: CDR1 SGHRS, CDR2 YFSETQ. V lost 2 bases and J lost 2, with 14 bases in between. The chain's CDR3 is CASSLSPGLGNQPQHF. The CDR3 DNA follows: TGCGCCAGCAGCTTATCTCCAGGGTTAGGCAATCAGCCCCAGCATTTT.

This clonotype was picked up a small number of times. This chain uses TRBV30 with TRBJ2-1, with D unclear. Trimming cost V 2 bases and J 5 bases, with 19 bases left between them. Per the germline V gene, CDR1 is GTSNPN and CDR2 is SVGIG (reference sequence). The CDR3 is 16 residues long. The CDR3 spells CAWSKKGGIRHNEQFF. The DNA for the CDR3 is TGTGCCTGGAGTAAAAAGGGTGGGATTCGCCACAATGAGCAGTTCTTC.

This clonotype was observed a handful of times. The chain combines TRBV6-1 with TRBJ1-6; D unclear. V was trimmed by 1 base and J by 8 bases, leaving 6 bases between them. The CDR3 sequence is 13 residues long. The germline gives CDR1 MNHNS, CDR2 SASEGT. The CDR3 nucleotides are TGTGCCAGCAGTGAAGGTGTCGATTCACCCCTCCACTTT. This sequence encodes CASSEGVDSPLHF.

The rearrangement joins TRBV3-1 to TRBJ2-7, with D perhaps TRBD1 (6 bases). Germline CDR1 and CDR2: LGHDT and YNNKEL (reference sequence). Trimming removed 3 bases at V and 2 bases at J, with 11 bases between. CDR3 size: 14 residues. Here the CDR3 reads CASSHWAGAYEQYF. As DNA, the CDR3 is TGTGCCAGCAGCCATTGGGCAGGGGCCTACGAGCAGTACTTC.

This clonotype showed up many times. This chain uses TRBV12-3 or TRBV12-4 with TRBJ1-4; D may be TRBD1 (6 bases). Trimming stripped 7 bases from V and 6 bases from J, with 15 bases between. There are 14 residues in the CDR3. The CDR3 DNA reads TGTGCCAGCACCGACTGGGGGGCCCATGAAAAACTGTTTTTT. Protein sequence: CASTDWGAHEKLFF.

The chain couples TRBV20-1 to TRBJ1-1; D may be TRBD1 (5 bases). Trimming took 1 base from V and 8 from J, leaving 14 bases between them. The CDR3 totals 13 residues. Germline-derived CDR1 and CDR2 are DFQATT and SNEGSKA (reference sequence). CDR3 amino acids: CSARVGGGGEAFF. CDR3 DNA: TGCAGTGCTAGAGTTGGGGGGGGAGGCGAAGCTTTCTTT.

CDR3 nucleotides: TGTGCCAGCAGGTCAAAGACTAGCGGAAGAACGAACACCGGGGAGCTGTTTTTT. This encodes CASRSKTSGRTNTGELFF. This chain connects TRBV6-5 to TRBJ2-2; 9 nucleotides match TRBD2. V was pared by 6 bases and J by 0 bases, with 11 bases of the junction left unmatched. The CDR3 runs 18 residues. Germline V gene data show CDR1 as MNHEY and CDR2 as SVGAGI.